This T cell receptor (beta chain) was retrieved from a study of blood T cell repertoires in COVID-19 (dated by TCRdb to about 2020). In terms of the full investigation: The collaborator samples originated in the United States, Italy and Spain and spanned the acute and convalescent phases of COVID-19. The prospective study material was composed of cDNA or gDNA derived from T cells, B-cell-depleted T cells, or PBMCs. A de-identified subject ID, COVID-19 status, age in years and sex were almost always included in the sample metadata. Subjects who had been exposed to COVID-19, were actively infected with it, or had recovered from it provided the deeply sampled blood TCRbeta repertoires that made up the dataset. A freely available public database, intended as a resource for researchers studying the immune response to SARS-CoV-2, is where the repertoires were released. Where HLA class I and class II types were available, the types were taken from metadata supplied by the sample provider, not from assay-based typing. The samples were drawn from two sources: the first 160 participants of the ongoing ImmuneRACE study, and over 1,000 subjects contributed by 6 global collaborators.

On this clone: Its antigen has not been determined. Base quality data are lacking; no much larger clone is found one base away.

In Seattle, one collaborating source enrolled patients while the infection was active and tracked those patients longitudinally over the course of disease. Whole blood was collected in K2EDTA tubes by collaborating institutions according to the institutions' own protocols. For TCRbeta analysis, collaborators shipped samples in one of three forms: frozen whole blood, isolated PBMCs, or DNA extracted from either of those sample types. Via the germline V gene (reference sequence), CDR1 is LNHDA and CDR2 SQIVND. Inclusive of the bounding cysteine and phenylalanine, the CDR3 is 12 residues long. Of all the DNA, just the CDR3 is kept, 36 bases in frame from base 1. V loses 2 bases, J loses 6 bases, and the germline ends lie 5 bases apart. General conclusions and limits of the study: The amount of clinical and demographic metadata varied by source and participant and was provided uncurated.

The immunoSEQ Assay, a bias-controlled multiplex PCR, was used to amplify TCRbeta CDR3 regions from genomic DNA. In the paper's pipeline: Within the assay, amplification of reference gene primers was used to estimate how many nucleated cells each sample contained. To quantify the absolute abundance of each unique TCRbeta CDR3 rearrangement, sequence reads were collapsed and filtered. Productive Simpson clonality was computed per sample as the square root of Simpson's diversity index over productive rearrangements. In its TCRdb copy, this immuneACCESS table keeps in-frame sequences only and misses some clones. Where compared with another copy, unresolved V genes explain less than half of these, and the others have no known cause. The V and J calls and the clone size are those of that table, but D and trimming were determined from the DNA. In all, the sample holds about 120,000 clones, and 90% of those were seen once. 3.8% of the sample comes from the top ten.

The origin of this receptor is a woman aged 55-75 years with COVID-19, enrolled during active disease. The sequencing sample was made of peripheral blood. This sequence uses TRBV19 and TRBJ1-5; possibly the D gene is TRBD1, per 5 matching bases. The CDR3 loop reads CASSIRGQPQHF. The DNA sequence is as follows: TGTGCCAGTAGTATAAGGGGTCAGCCCCAGCATTTT.